The clone carrying this T cell receptor (beta chain) was detected ten times or more. As yet, its antigen is unknown. All patients reached thyroid surgery having received no treatment beforehand. Germline V gene data show CDR1 as MDHEN and CDR2 as SYDVKM. Trimming cost V 8 bases and J 6 bases; bases outside gene matches: 5. This CDR3 spans 13 amino acids. This entry is derived from a study of metastatic and nonmetastatic thyroid tumors. Turning to the study itself: Repertoires from blood and tumor or nodule tissue of malignant and benign thyroid patients were compared.

As originally analysed: Across clinicopathological groups, CDR3 differences served as the basis for building a distant-metastasis classifier for papillary thyroid cancer. TCRdb re-called the PCR reads through MiXCR. V and J calls and clone size were set by TCRdb, not the authors. The sample has almost 25,000 clones, under 15% seen once. Study-wide results and caveats: According to reports, the diversity of TCR beta was significantly higher in malignant thyroid tumors than in benign nodules, and this held in both blood and tumor samples.

The TCR originated in a female donor with papillary thyroid cancer or a benign thyroid nodule (not recorded which). Some clones in this sample may be carry-over from other donors' samples. V usage is TRBV28 and J usage is TRBJ2-2; 8 bases agree with TRBD2. The sequenced sample was blood. This chain's CDR3 is CASGTRGPGELFF. The CDR3 DNA sequence: TGTGCCAGCGGGACTAGAGGCCCCGGGGAGCTGTTTTTT.